This T cell receptor beta chain was profiled in a study of beta chain features in type 1 diabetes. Study findings and constraints: A pattern of fewer insertions and more deletions at VDJ junctions was seen in type 1 diabetes patients. Shortening that was moderate but significant affected the TCRB CDR3s of Type 1 diabetes patients in all four CD4+ subsets. The naive, central memory and Treg TCRB repertoires looked more alike in patients than they did in healthy donors. Small HLA sub-analyses could not settle whether HLA shapes TCRB rearrangement.

This CDR3 spans 14 amino acids. Per the germline V gene, CDR1 is SGHAT and CDR2 is FQDESV (reference sequence). V was pared by 3 bases and J by 2 bases, with 7 bases between. In the case of this clone: Its target is not known.

As every portion of the isolated RNA was reverse transcribed, the sequencing read expressed TCRB transcripts. Sequenced by immunoSEQ multiplex PCR; TCRdb stores in-frame clones only, minus some. This table has hundreds of thousands of clones, around 15% appearing once. Central memory, naive, regulatory and stem cell-like memory CD4+ cells were sorted by CD45RO/CCR7/CD25/CD127/CD95/CD27. This TCR was recovered from a man in his late teens or twenties with type 1 diabetes. The sequenced material came from naive CD4+ T cells from blood. The rearrangement uses TRBV11-1 and TRBJ2-2; perhaps D is TRBD1 or TRBD2 (6 bases each). This chain's CDR3 is CASSFGGNTGELFF. CDR3 coding DNA: TGTGCCAGCAGCTTCGGGGGCAACACCGGGGAGCTGTTTTTT.